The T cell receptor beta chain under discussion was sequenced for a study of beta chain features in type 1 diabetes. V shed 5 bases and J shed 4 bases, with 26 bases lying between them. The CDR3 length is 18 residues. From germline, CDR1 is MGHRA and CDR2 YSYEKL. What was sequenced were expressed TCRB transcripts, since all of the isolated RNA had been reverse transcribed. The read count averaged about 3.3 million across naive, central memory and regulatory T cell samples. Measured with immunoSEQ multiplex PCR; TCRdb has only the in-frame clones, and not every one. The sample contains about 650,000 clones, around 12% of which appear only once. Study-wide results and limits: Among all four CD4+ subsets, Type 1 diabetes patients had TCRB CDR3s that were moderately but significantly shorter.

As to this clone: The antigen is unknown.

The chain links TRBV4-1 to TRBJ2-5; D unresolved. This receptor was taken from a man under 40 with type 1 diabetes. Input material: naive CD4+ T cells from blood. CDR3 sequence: CASSSPGATPSPGETQYF. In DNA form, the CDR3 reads TGCGCCAGCAGCTCACCGGGTGCTACACCCTCGCCGGGAGAGACCCAGTACTTC.